This TCR beta chain was profiled in a study of blood T cell repertoires in COVID-19. Study at large: The United States, Italy and Spain provided the acute and convalescent COVID-19 samples.

Authors' processing steps: How many nucleated cells were present was estimated from reference gene primer amplification. Only in-frame clones appear in the TCRdb table, and some are missing; sequencing was by immunoSEQ multiplex PCR. V and J calls and clone size are copied from that table; D and trimming were computed from the DNA. The sample consists of some 100,000 clones, 70% to 90% of them appearing once. The ends were cut back, 5 bases at V and 0 bases at J, with 10 bases in the middle. Germline V CDR1 and CDR2: SGHTA, FQGNSA. This CDR3 region has 15 residues. The chain has TRBV7-2 and TRBJ2-2; maybe TRBD1 (6 bases). Sequencing was done on a sample of peripheral blood. The source of this sequence is a human donor in a cohort sampled during active COVID-19. CDR3 nucleotide sequence: TGTGCCAGCAGCCCCAGGGGTCCGAACACCGGGGAGCTGTTTTTT. Translated, it gives CASSPRGPNTGELFF.